This TCR beta chain was profiled in a study of T cell changes during pregnancy in multiple sclerosis. Germline values: CDR1 SNHLY, CDR2 FYNNEI. There are 18 residues in the CDR3. Deletions cut 2 bases from V and 7 bases from J, with 26 bases between. TCRdb's copy holds only in-frame clones and misses some; the assay was immunoSEQ multiplex PCR. This table has fewer than 95,000 clones, 90% to 95% appearing once. The clonotype originates from a female donor with multiple sclerosis, enrolled in a pregnancy study. V gene TRBV2 combines with J gene TRBJ2-5; D possibly corresponds to TRBD2 (6 bases). The sample consisted of peripheral blood, taken in the third trimester of pregnancy. The CDR3 DNA reads TGTGCCAGCAGTGAATGGCTTGGTATGGGGCGGCGGCGGGGGACCCAGTACTTC. As protein: CASSEWLGMGRRRGTQYF. Looking up the rest from reference TRBV2 and TRBJ2-5 gives the full variable domain: EPEVTQTPSHQVTQMGQEVILRCVPISNHLYFYWYRQILGQKVEFLVSFYNNEISEKSEIFDDQFSVERPDGSNFTLKIRSTKLEDSAMYFCASSEWLGMGRRRGTQYFGPGTRLLVL.